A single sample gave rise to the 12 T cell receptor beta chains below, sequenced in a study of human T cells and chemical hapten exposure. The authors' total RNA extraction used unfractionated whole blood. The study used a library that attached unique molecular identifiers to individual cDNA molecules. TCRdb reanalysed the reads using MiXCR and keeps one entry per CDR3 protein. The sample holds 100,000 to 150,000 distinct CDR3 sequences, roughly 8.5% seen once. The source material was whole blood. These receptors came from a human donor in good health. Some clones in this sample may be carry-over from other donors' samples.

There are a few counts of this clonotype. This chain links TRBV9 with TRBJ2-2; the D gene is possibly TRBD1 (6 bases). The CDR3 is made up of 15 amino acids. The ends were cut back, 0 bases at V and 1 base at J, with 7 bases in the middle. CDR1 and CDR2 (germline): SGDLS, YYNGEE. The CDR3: CASSVVQGNTGELFF. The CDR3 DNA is TGTGCCAGCAGCGTAGTACAGGGGAACACCGGGGAGCTGTTTTTT.

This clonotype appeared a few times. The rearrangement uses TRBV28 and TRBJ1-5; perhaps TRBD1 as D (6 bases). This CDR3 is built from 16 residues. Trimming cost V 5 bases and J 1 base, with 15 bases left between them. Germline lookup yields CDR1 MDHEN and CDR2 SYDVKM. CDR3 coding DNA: TGTGCCAGCAGTGCGACACAGGGATTAAGCAATCAGCCCCAGCATTTT. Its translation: CASSATQGLSNQPQHF.

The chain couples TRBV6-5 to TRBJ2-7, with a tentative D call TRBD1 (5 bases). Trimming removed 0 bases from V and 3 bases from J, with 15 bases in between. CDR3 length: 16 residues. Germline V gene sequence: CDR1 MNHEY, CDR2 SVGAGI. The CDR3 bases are TGTGCCAGCAGTTACTCCGTGACAGTGTTGGACTACGAGCAGTACTTC. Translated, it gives CASSYSVTVLDYEQYF.

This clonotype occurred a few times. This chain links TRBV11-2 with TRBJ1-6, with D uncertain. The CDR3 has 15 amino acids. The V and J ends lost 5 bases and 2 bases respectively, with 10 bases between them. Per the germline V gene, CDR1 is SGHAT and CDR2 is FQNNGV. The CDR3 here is CASSAEGTYNSPLHF. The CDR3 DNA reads TGTGCCAGCAGCGCGGAGGGTACCTATAATTCACCCCTCCACTTT.

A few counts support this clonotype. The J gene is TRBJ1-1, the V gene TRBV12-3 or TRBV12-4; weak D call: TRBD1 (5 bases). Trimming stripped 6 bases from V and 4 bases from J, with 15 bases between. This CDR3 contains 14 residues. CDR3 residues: CASSPLGLGTEAFF. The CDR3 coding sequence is TGTGCCAGCAGCCCACTGGGGCTGGGCACTGAAGCTTTCTTT.

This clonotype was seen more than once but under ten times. CDR3 residues: CASSLEAVPNTEAFF. CDR3 in DNA: TGCGCCAGCAGCTTGGAAGCGGTTCCGAACACTGAAGCTTTCTTT. The gene calls are TRBV5-1 and TRBJ1-1; no definite D call. Germline-derived CDR1 and CDR2 are SGHRS and YFSETQ. V was clipped by 0 bases and J by 1 base, with 10 bases between them. The CDR3 has 15 residues.

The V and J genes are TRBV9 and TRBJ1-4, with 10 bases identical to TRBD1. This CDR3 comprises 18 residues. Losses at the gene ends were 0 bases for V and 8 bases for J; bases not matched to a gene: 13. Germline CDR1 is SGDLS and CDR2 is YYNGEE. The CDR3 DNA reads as TGTGCCAGCAGCGTAGATGAGACAGGGGGCCGTCTGGGGGAAAAACTGTTTTTT. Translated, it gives CASSVDETGGRLGEKLFF. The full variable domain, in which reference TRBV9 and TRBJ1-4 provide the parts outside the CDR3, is DSGVTQTPKHLITATGQRVTLRCSPRSGDLSVYWYQQSLDQGLQFLIQYYNGEERAKGNILERFSAQQFPDLHSELNLSSLELGDSALYFCASSVDETGGRLGEKLFFGSGTQLSVL.

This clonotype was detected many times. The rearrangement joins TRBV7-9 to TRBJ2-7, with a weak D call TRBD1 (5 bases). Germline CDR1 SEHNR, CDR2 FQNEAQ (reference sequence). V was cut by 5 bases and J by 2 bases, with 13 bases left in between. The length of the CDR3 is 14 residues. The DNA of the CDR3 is TGTGCCAGCAGCCCAGAGGCAGGGCCCTACGAGCAGTACTTC. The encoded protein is CASSPEAGPYEQYF.

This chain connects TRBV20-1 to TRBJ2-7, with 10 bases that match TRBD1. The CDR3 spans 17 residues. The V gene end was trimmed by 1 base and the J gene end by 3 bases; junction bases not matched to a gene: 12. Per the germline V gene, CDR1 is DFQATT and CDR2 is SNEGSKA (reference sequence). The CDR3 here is CSARVPPGQGNYYEQYF. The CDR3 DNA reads TGCAGTGCTAGAGTCCCTCCGGGACAGGGGAACTACTACGAGCAGTACTTC.

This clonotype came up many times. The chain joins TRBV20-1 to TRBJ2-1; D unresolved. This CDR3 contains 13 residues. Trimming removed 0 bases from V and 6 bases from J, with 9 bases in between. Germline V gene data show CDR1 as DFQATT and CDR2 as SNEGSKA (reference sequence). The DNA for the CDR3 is TGCAGTGCTAGAGATCGTCAGATCAATGAGCAGTTCTTC. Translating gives CSARDRQINEQFF.

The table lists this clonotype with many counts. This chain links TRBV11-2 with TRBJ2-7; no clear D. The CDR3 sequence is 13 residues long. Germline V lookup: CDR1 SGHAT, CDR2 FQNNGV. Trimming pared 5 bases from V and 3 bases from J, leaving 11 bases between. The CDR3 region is CASSPGRIYEQYF. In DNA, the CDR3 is TGTGCCAGCAGCCCCGGACGGATCTACGAGCAGTACTTC.

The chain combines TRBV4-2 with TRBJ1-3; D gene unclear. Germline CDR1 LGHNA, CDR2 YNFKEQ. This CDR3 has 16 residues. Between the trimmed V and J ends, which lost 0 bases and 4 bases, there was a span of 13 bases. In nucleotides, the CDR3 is TGTGCCAGCAGCCAAGAAGATCGGCTTTCCGGAAACACCATATATTTT. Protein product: CASSQEDRLSGNTIYF.